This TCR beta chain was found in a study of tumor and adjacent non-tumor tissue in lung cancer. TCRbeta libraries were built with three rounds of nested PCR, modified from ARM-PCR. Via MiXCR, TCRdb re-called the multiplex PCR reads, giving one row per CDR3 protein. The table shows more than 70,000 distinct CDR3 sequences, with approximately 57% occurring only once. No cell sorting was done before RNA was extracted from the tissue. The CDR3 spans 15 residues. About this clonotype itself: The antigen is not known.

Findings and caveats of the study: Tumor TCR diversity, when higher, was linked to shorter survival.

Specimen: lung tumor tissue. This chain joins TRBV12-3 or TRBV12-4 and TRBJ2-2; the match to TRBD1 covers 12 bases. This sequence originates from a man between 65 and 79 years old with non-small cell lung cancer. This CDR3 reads CPSSWGTGGIGELFF. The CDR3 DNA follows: TGTCCGAGCAGTTGGGGGACAGGGGGCATCGGGGAGCTGTTTTTT.